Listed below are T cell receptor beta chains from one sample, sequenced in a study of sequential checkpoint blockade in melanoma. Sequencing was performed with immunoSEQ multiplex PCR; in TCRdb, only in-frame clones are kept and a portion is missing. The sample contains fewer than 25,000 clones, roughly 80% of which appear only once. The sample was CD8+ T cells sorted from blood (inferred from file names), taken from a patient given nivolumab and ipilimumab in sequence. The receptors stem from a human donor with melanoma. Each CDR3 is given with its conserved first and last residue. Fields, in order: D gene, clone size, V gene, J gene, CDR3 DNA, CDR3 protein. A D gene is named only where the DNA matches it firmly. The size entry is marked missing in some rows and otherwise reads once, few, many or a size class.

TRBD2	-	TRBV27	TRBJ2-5	TGTGCCAGCAGTCAGGGGACTAGAGGGGAAGAGACCCAGTACTTC	CASSQGTRGEETQYF
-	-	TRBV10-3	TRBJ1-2	TGTGCCATCAGCTGGGGGCGCGGCTACACCTTC	CAISWGRGYTF
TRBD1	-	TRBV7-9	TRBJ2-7	TGTGCCAGCAGCCAGGACAGGGGGCGCAGTACCGAAGGGTCCTACGAGCAGTACTTC	CASSQDRGRSTEGSYEQYF
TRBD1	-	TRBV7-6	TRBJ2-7	TGTGCCAGCAGCCGCCCGGAGGGCAGGGGGCTTTCCTACGAGCAGTACTTC	CASSRPEGRGLSYEQYF
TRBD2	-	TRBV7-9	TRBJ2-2	TGTGCCAGCAGCTTAGGACTAGCGGGATCAGTCGGGGAGCTGTTTTTT	CASSLGLAGSVGELFF
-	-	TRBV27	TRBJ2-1	TGTGCCAGCCGTATGGGGGGGCCCAACAATGAGCAGTTCTTC	CASRMGGPNNEQFF
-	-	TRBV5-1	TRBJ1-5	TGCGCCAGCAGCTTGGGCACACAGGCCAATCAGCCCCAGCATTTT	CASSLGTQANQPQHF
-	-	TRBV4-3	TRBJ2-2	TGCGCCAGCAGCTCTGGTGGCAGGGCCGGGGAGCTGTTTTTT	CASSSGGRAGELFF
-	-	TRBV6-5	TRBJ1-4	TGTGCCAGCAGTTACTCGGAGACAGCTAATGAAAAACTGTTTTTT	CASSYSETANEKLFF
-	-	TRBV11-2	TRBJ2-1	TGTGCCAGCAGCTTAGAGGCCAGGGGCGATGAGCAGTTCTTC	CASSLEARGDEQFF
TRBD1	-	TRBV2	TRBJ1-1	TGTGCCAGCAGCTGGACAGGGGATCGGACTGAAGCTTTCTTT	CASSWTGDRTEAFF
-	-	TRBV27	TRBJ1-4	TGTGCCAGCAGTTTATGGGGGGGCGCGGATGAAAAACTGTTTTTT	CASSLWGGADEKLFF
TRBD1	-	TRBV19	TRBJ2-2	TGTGCCAGTAGTCCTCCGGACAGGGGGCTCCTCACCGGGGAGCTGTTTTTT	CASSPPDRGLLTGELFF
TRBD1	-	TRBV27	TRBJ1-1	TGTGCCAGCAGGAAGAACCGGGACAGAAACACTGAAGCTTTCTTT	CASRKNRDRNTEAFF
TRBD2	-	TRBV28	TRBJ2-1	TGTGCCAGCAGTTTATTTGCCGGGAGGGCCGCAAATGAGCAGTTCTTC	CASSLFAGRAANEQFF
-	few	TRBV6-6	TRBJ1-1	TGTGCCAGCAGTTACGGGCCAGTATACACTGAAGCTTTCTTT	CASSYGPVYTEAFF
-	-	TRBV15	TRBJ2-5	TGTGCCACCAGCAGAGTCAACACCGATAAAGAGACCCAGTACTTC	CATSRVNTDKETQYF
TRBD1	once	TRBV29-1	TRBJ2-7	TGCAGTGCGGACAGGGGAAGCCACGAGCAGTACTTC	CSADRGSHEQYF
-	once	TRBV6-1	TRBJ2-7	TGTGCCAGCAGTGTTGTGGGGCCCTACGAGCAGTACTTC	CASSVVGPYEQYF
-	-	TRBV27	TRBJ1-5	TGTGCCAGCAGTTTGTATTATAGCAATCAGCCCCAGCATTTT	CASSLYYSNQPQHF
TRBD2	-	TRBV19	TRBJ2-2	TGTGCCAGTAGTTCGCTAGCGGGAGGTGGGGAGCTGTTTTTT	CASSSLAGGGELFF
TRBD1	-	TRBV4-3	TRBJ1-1	TGCGCCAGCAGCCGGTACGGGGACAGAAGCACTGAAGCTTTCTTT	CASSRYGDRSTEAFF
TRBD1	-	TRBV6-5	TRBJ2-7	TGTGCCATCATGACGGGACAGGGAGGGTACGAGCAGTACTTC	CAIMTGQGGYEQYF
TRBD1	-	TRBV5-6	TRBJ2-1	TGTGCCAGCAGGCCCAGACAGGGCGGTTACAATGAGCAGTTCTTC	CASRPRQGGYNEQFF
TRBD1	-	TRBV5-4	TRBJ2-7	TGTGCCAGCAGCGTGGGACAGGGGGCCTACGAGCAGTACTTC	CASSVGQGAYEQYF
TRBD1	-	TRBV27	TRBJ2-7	TGTGCCAGCAGTGCCCCGAGACAGGGGGCGCGAGTGCAGTACTTC	CASSAPRQGARVQYF
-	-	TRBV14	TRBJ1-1	TGTGCCAGCAGCCAAGATCAAGGACAAAAAGTTGAAGCTTTCTTT	CASSQDQGQKVEAFF
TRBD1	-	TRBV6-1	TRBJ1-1	TGTGCCAGCAGGTGGGGGACAGGATCGAACACTGAAGCTTTCTTT	CASRWGTGSNTEAFF
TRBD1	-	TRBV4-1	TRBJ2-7	TGCGCCAGCAGCCAAGGGACAGGGCTATCCTACGAGCAGTACTTC	CASSQGTGLSYEQYF
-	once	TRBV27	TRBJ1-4	TGTGCCAGCACCCCTGGGGGGGGCGGCGAAAAACTGTTTTTT	CASTPGGGGEKLFF
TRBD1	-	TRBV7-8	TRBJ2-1	TGTGCCAGCAGCATACAGGGGGCTGCCTACAATGAGCAGTTCTTC	CASSIQGAAYNEQFF
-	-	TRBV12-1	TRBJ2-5	TGTGCCAGCAGCTTTATCGCGGAAGAGACCCAGTACTTC	CASSFIAEETQYF
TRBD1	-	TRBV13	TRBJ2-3	TGTGCCAGCAGCACGACCTACTCACAGGGGGTAGATACGCAGTATTTT	CASSTTYSQGVDTQYF
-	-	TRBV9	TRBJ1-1	TGTGCCAGCAGCCCTCCGGGACAAATAAACACTGAAGCTTTCTTT	CASSPPGQINTEAFF
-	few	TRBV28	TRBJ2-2	TGTGCCACCCTTAACACCGGGGAGCTGTTTTTT	CATLNTGELFF
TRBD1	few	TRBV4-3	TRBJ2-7	TGCGCCAGCAGCCAAGGGACAGGGGAGGCCTACGAGCAGTACTTC	CASSQGTGEAYEQYF
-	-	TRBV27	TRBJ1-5	TGTGCCAGCAGTTTACAGGCTGGTCAGCCCCAGCATTTT	CASSLQAGQPQHF
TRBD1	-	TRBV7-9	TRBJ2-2	TGTGCCAGCAGCCCCCGGGACAGGGGGAACACCGGGGAGCTGTTTTTT	CASSPRDRGNTGELFF
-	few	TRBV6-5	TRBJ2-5	TGTGCCAGCAGCTCTAGCGAAGAGACCCAGTACTTC	CASSSSEETQYF
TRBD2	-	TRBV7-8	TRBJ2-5	TGTGCCAGCAGCTTAGGGATTAGCGGGGGCCTTCAGGAGACCCAGTACTTC	CASSLGISGGLQETQYF
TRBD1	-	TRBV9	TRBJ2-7	TGTGCCAGCAGCTCCGGGGGACAGGGGTACGAGCAGTACTTC	CASSSGGQGYEQYF
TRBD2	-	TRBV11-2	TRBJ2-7	TGTGCCAGCAGCCACTCTCCGGGGACTAGCTCCTACGAGCAGTACTTC	CASSHSPGTSSYEQYF
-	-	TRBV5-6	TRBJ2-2	TGTGCCAGCAGCCGCGGATATCGAGGGACCGGGGAGCTGTTTTTT	CASSRGYRGTGELFF
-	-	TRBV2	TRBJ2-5	TGTGCCAGCAGTGAAACAGGTTTCCGATCAGAGACCCAGTACTTC	CASSETGFRSETQYF
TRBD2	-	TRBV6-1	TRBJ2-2	TGTGCCAGCAGTGTATGGACTAGCGGAACCGGGGAGCTGTTTTTT	CASSVWTSGTGELFF
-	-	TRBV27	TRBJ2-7	TGTGCCAGCAGTTTGTCCAGGGCCTACGAGCAGTACTTC	CASSLSRAYEQYF
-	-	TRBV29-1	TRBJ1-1	TGCAGCGTTTACAGGCCTCTTAAGAACACTGAAGCTTTCTTT	CSVYRPLKNTEAFF
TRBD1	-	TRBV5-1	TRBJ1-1	TGCGCCAGCAGCTTGGCCCAGGGGGCGCGGACTGAAGCTTTCTTT	CASSLAQGARTEAFF
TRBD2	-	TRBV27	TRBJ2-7	TGTGCCAGCAGCCGCCTCGGCGGGGGGGGCGAGCAGTACTTC	CASSRLGGGGEQYF
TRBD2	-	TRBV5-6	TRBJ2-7	TGTGCCAGCAGCATGACTAGCGGGAGAATTTACGAGCAGTACTTC	CASSMTSGRIYEQYF
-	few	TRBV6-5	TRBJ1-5	TGTGCCAGCAGCCAGTATAGCAATCAGCCCCAGCATTTT	CASSQYSNQPQHF
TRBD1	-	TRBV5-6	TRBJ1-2	TGTGCCAGCAGCCAGGGGGGATCTCGAGGCTACACCTTC	CASSQGGSRGYTF
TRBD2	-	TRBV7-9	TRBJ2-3	TGTGCCAGCAGCCCCCCGGGCGGGAGAGCAGATACGCAGTATTTT	CASSPPGGRADTQYF
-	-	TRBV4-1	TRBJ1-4	TGCGCCAGCAGCCAAGGTCCGGGTAATGAAAAACTGTTTTTT	CASSQGPGNEKLFF
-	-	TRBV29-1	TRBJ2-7	TGCAGCGTTGGGACAGAATTCTCCTACGAGCAGTACTTC	CSVGTEFSYEQYF
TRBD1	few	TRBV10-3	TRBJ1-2	TGTGCCATCCCAAGGACAGGCTCCCTGGGCTATGGCTACACCTTC	CAIPRTGSLGYGYTF